A single sample is the source of the 9 T cell receptor beta chains below, sequenced in a study of T cell responses to AZD1222 COVID-19 vaccine. Produced via immunoSEQ multiplex PCR; TCRdb's table is partial and in-frame only. There are about 70,000 clones in the sample; about four fifths occur only once, and over 7.5% lies in the top ten. The material was peripheral blood, obtained on day 0 of AZD1222 vaccination. The receptors stem from an adult in good health.

This chain joins TRBV3-1 (or the pseudogene TRBV3-2) and TRBJ2-5; D gene ambiguous. The CDR3 loop spans 12 amino acids. Deletions cut 4 bases from V and 11 bases from J, with 14 bases between. In germline, CDR1 is LGHDT, CDR2 YNNKEL (reference sequence). DNA of the CDR3: TGTGCCAGCAGCCCGGGCTCCTCCGGACAGTACTTC. Its translation is CASSPGSSGQYF.

The chain uses TRBV27 and TRBJ2-5; unclear D gene. Germline V lookup: CDR1 MNHEY, CDR2 SMNVEV (reference sequence). V lost 2 bases and J lost 1, with 11 bases in between. The CDR3 totals 15 residues. Here the CDR3 DNA reads TGTGCCAGCAGTTTAGGGGTTAGGCGCCAAGAGACCCAGTACTTC. This translates into CASSLGVRRQETQYF.

The chain has TRBV12-3 or TRBV12-4 and TRBJ2-1; TRBD2 aligns across 7 bases. Unmatched junction bases numbered 6, after V lost 6 bases and J lost 7 bases. The CDR3 spans 13 residues. CDR3 DNA sequence: TGTGCCAGCAGCTACTTGGGGGGGAATGAGCAGTTCTTC. Translation gives CASSYLGGNEQFF.

V and J are TRBV29-1 and TRBJ1-2, with TRBD1 identical over 7 bases. The CDR3 has 13 residues. The ends lost 7 bases at V and 7 bases at J; junction bases unmatched: 12. Germline values: CDR1 SQVTM, CDR2 ANQGSEA. This CDR3 is CSGLAGTVAGYTF. The CDR3 DNA sequence: TGCAGCGGTCTTGCCGGGACAGTCGCTGGCTACACCTTC. Full variable domain (missing parts from reference TRBV29-1 and TRBJ1-2): SAVISQKPSRDICQRGTSLTIQCQVDSQVTMMFWYRQQPGQSLTLIATANQGSEATYESGFVIDKFPISRPNLTFSTLTVSNMSPEDSSIYLCSGLAGTVAGYTFGSGTRLTVV.

Only one count was recorded for this clone. The DNA for the CDR3 is TGTGCCAGCAAAACCTCGGCAGATACGCAGTATTTT. This codes for CASKTSADTQYF. This rearrangement joins TRBV28 to TRBJ2-3; D gene ambiguous. This CDR3 contains 12 residues. V shed 7 bases and J shed 4 bases, with 9 bases lying between them. CDR1 is MDHEN, CDR2 SYDVKM, per germline.

The chain employs TRBV18 and TRBJ1-4; no reliable D call. This CDR3 has 14 amino acids. V was shortened by 4 bases and J by 2 bases, with 8 bases between the two germline ends. Germline-derived CDR1 and CDR2 are KGHSH and LQKENI. The CDR3 sequence: CASSRTSTNEKLFF. The DNA for the CDR3 is TGTGCCAGCTCACGGACGTCCACTAATGAAAAACTGTTTTTT.

V is TRBV3-1 (or the pseudogene TRBV3-2) and J is TRBJ1-4, with D possibly matching TRBD1 (5 bases). Germline CDR1 and CDR2: LGHDT and YNNKEL (reference sequence). The V and J ends lost 5 bases and 7 bases respectively, with 14 bases between them. CDR3 size: 14 residues. This CDR3 reads CASSSAGAPEKLFF. CDR3 bases: TGTGCCAGCAGCTCCGCCGGGGCCCCTGAAAAACTGTTTTTT.

Only a few counts were recorded for this clone. The rearrangement uses TRBV19 and TRBJ1-1, with D perhaps TRBD1 (6 bases). Germline V CDR1 and CDR2: LNHDA, SQIVND (reference sequence). V was pared by 2 bases and J by 6 bases, with 10 bases between. CDR3 length equals 13 residues. The chain's CDR3 is CASSINREAEAFF. CDR3 in DNA: TGTGCCAGTAGTATAAACAGGGAGGCTGAAGCTTTCTTT.

This sequence joins TRBV18 and TRBJ1-6; maybe TRBD1 (5 bases). CDR3 length: 17 amino acids. Germline V gene sequence: CDR1 KGHSH, CDR2 LQKENI. Deletions cut 1 base from V and 9 bases from J, with 19 bases between. This chain's CDR3 is CASSPLDAREGSSPLHF. The CDR3 nucleotides are TGTGCCAGCTCACCACTGGATGCCAGGGAAGGAAGTTCACCCCTCCACTTT.